This paragraph covers one TCR beta chain sequence. Only in-frame clones appear in the TCRdb table, and some are missing; sequencing was by immunoSEQ multiplex PCR. Seen here are tens of thousands of clones, 91% observed once, and the top ten hold more than 0.9%. These data belong to a study of T cell changes during pregnancy in multiple sclerosis. The CDR3 has 14 residues. Losses at the gene ends were 4 bases for V and 5 bases for J; bases not matched to a gene: 4. Germline V gives CDR1 LNHDA, CDR2 SQIVND (reference sequence). The chain combines TRBV19 with TRBJ2-5, with 10 positions matching TRBD1. The receptor's source is a female donor in good health, enrolled as a control in a pregnancy study. The source was peripheral blood, collected after pregnancy. The CDR3 region is CASSRTGGMETQYF. The CDR3 DNA follows: TGTGCCAGTAGTAGGACAGGGGGTATGGAGACCCAGTACTTC.